A selection of T cell receptor beta chains follows, all from one sample in a study of shared clonotypes between healthy human individuals. Some clones are missing from TCRdb's copy, which holds only in-frame ones; the method was immunoSEQ multiplex PCR. The table includes nearly 1 million clones, over 75% detected once. The sample comprised memory CD4+ T cells sorted from blood. The receptor set was obtained from a young man in good health. CDR3s include the opening cysteine and the closing phenylalanine or tryptophan. A D gene is named only where the DNA matches it firmly. Only some rows state a clone size, as once, few, many or a class for expanded clones.

NA	TRBV7-9	TRBD2	TRBJ2-1	TGTGCCAGCAGCCCGACTAGCGGGAACTACAATGAGCAGTTCTTC	CASSPTSGNYNEQFF
many	TRBV10-3	NA	TRBJ2-1	TGTGCCATCAGTGAGTCCGAGCGGCTCGAGAACAATGAGCAGTTCTTC	CAISESERLENNEQFF
many	TRBV6-1	NA	TRBJ2-7	TGTGCCAGCGCTCAGGGTTTCTACGAGCAGTACTTC	CASAQGFYEQYF
NA	TRBV5-1	TRBD1	TRBJ2-7	TGCGCCAGCAGCCTGAATCCGGGACAGAAGAAGTACGAGCAGTACTTC	CASSLNPGQKKYEQYF
NA	TRBV6-5	NA	TRBJ2-7	TGTGCCAGCAGTTCCAGCCGGAACCAGGGATCCTACGAGCAGTACTTC	CASSSSRNQGSYEQYF
NA	TRBV11-2	NA	TRBJ2-7	TGTGCCAGCAGCTTAAGTCCGGGGAGCGAGCAGTACTTC	CASSLSPGSEQYF
NA	TRBV19	NA	TRBJ2-1	TGTGCCAGCCGGGACTCCTCCTACAATGAGCAGTTCTTC	CASRDSSYNEQFF
NA	TRBV5-6	TRBD1	TRBJ1-6	TGTGCCAGCAGCTCCGGGACAGGGGATACGCGCTCCTATAATTCACCCCTCCACTTT	CASSSGTGDTRSYNSPLHF
NA	TRBV2	NA	TRBJ1-1	TGTGCCAGCAGTGAATCGGGGAGAACTGAAGCTTTCTTT	CASSESGRTEAFF
few	TRBV7-2	NA	TRBJ1-5	TGTGCCAGCAGCTTAGCAGGGGGGAATCAGCCCCAGCATTTT	CASSLAGGNQPQHF
NA	TRBV18	TRBD2	TRBJ2-1	TGTGCCAGCTCACCACCGTCCGGGACTAGCGGGAGCAATGAGCAGTTCTTC	CASSPPSGTSGSNEQFF